A single sample gave rise to the 23 T cell receptor beta chains below, sequenced in a study of blood T cell repertoires in COVID-19 (dated by TCRdb to about 2020). Library prep was done by the immunoSEQ multiplex PCR assay. In TCRdb, the immuneACCESS table is reduced to in-frame sequences with V and J assigned. These tables do not hold every clone; where another copy was compared, an unresolved V gene accounts for under half, and the others remain unexplained. The sample data list fewer than 350,000 clones, and around nine tenths of these were observed just once. The ten largest clones take up 5% to 5.5% of the sample. The sample was PBMCs or T cells enriched from blood (not recorded which). Receptor source: a man between 60 and 75 years old who had recovered from COVID-19.

This clone was observed a few times. The chain recombines TRBV19 with TRBJ2-7; weak D call: TRBD1 (5 bases). The germline V and J ends were trimmed by 3 bases and 6 bases, with 15 bases remaining between them. CDR1 is LNHDA, CDR2 SQIVND, per germline (reference sequence). The CDR3 totals 14 residues. Here the CDR3 DNA reads TGTGCCAGTAGTATTGCAGGGTGGAGTCGCGAGCAGTACTTC. It codes for CASSIAGWSREQYF. Full variable domain (outside the CDR3, taken from reference TRBV19 and TRBJ2-7): DGGITQSPKYLFRKEGQNVTLSCEQNLNHDAMYWYRQDPGQGLRLIYYSQIVNDFQKGDIAEGYSVSREKKESFPLTVTSAQKNPTAFYLCASSIAGWSREQYFGPGTRLTVT.

The genes are TRBV2 and TRBJ2-5; D perhaps matches TRBD2 (7 bases). Germline CDR1 reads SNHLY; CDR2 reads FYNNEI. V shed 1 base and J shed 5 bases, with 14 bases lying between them. The CDR3 extends over 15 amino acids. DNA for the CDR3: TGTGCCAGCAGTGAAGTGGGGGGGGCGCGGGAGACCCAGTACTTC. It yields the protein CASSEVGGARETQYF.

The rearrangement joins TRBV5-1 to TRBJ2-2, with TRBD2 matching 9 bases. Looked up from germline, CDR1 is SGHRS and CDR2 is YFSETQ. Unmatched junction bases numbered 3, after V lost 0 bases and J lost 0 bases. CDR3 length equals 17 residues. CDR3 bases: TGCGCCAGCAGCTTGGTGCCTAGCGGGACGAACACCGGGGAGCTGTTTTTT. This codes for CASSLVPSGTNTGELFF. The whole variable domain, remainder taken from reference TRBV5-1 and TRBJ2-2, is KAGVTQTPRYLIKTRGQQVTLSCSPISGHRSVSWYQQTPGQGLQFLFEYFSETQRNKGNFPGRFSGRQFSNSRSEMNVSTLELGDSALYLCASSLVPSGTNTGELFFGEGSRLTVL.

V gene TRBV6-1 combines with J gene TRBJ1-5; D is possibly TRBD1 (6 bases). V lost 4 bases and J 0 bases, leaving 16 bases between the germline ends. Germline V gene lookup returns CDR1 MNHNS and CDR2 SASEGT. The CDR3 sequence is 17 residues long. DNA of the CDR3: TGTGCCAGCAGTGCCCGCTGGACAGCCTATAGCAATCAGCCCCAGCATTTT. This codes for CASSARWTAYSNQPQHF.

This clone occurred a few times. The chain recombines TRBV11-2 with TRBJ2-7; 7 nucleotides match TRBD1. J lost 0 bases, V lost 5 bases, and 7 bases had no gene match. The germline CDR1 and CDR2 sequences are SGHAT and FQNNGV. The CDR3 runs to 15 residues. The DNA of the CDR3 is TGTGCCAGCAGCCCGGGACAGTTAAACTCCTACGAGCAGTACTTC. Its translation is CASSPGQLNSYEQYF.

V gene TRBV5-1 combines with J gene TRBJ1-3, with D maybe TRBD1 (5 bases). The V end lost 2 bases, the J end lost 1 base, and 7 bases lay between the germline ends. CDR1 and CDR2 (germline): SGHRS, YFSETQ. CDR3 length: 14 amino acids. The CDR3 here is CASSFQGSGNTIYF. CDR3 DNA: TGCGCCAGCAGCTTCCAGGGATCTGGAAACACCATATATTTT.

The chain has TRBV6-2 or TRBV6-3 and TRBJ2-7, with D possibly TRBD1 on 6 matching bases. This CDR3 spans 13 amino acids. The germline V and J ends were trimmed by 6 bases and 7 bases, with 16 bases remaining between them. Germline V CDR1 and CDR2: MNHEY, SVGEGT. CDR3 DNA sequence: TGTGCCAGCAGCCCGGACAGACCTCTGGAGCAGTACTTC. This translates into CASSPDRPLEQYF.

The chain employs TRBV5-1 and TRBJ2-7, with 9 bases lining up with TRBD1. This CDR3 is built from 16 residues. The trim removed 0 bases at V and 0 bases at J, leaving 4 bases unmatched. Germline CDR1 and CDR2: SGHRS and YFSETQ. CDR3 residues: CASSLARQGGSYEQYF. As DNA, the CDR3 is TGCGCCAGCAGCTTGGCCCGACAGGGGGGCTCCTACGAGCAGTACTTC.

This rearrangement joins TRBV7-3 to TRBJ2-1, with a possible D match to TRBD1 (6 bases). V dropped 5 bases and J dropped 3 bases, with 14 bases sitting between them. This CDR3 is built from 15 residues. Germline CDR1 SGHTA, CDR2 FQGTGA. CDR3 protein: CASSTDRANYNEQFF. In nucleotides, the CDR3 is TGTGCCAGCAGCACGGACAGAGCTAACTACAATGAGCAGTTCTTC.

The chain carries TRBV29-1 and TRBJ2-7, with 7 bases that match TRBD2. This CDR3 comprises 13 residues. Germline V gives CDR1 SQVTM, CDR2 ANQGSEA. J lost 6 bases, V lost 2 bases, and 7 bases had no gene match. CDR3 in DNA: TGCAGCGTTGAATCCCCAGCGGGATTCGAGCAGTACTTC. Its protein product is CSVESPAGFEQYF.

With respect to this clone: Other DNA sequences in the sample encode the same CDR3. The chain links TRBV19 to TRBJ1-5, with 8 positions matching TRBD1. Germline loops: CDR1 LNHDA, CDR2 SQIVND (reference sequence). J was trimmed by 7 bases and V by 3 bases; bases with no gene match: 5. CDR3 length: 14 residues. The CDR3 reads CASSMDRVGQPQHF. The DNA for the CDR3 is TGTGCCAGTAGTATGGACAGGGTCGGCCAGCCCCAGCATTTT. Supplemented by reference TRBV19 and TRBJ1-5, the full variable domain reads DGGITQSPKYLFRKEGQNVTLSCEQNLNHDAMYWYRQDPGQGLRLIYYSQIVNDFQKGDIAEGYSVSREKKESFPLTVTSAQKNPTAFYLCASSMDRVGQPQHFGDGTRLSIL.

This chain joins TRBV6-5 and TRBJ2-7, with TRBD2 identical over 11 bases. The ends lost 6 bases at V and 4 bases at J; junction bases unmatched: 8. The CDR3 extends over 15 amino acids. From germline, CDR1 is MNHEY and CDR2 SVGAGI. CDR3 in amino acids: CASSIELAGEYEQYF. The CDR3, as DNA: TGTGCCAGCAGCATAGAACTAGCGGGAGAGTACGAGCAGTACTTC.

The chain has TRBV18 and TRBJ1-2, with 7 bases that match TRBD1. Unmatched junction bases numbered 17, after V lost 3 bases and J lost 4 bases. Germline V lookup: CDR1 KGHSH, CDR2 LQKENI. This CDR3 has 18 residues. The CDR3 sequence: CASSPTTGFKDNFYGYTF. CDR3 coding DNA: TGTGCCAGCTCACCGACGACAGGGTTCAAAGATAACTTCTATGGCTACACCTTC.

The chain links TRBV29-1 to TRBJ2-7; the D is unclear. CDR3 length: 13 amino acids. V was pared by 1 base and J by 7 bases, with 14 bases between. The germline V gene has CDR1 SQVTM and CDR2 ANQGSEA. This CDR3 reads CSVEGVTRGEQYF. In DNA form, the CDR3 reads TGCAGCGTTGAAGGAGTCACGAGAGGTGAGCAGTACTTC.

The chain joins TRBV7-2 to TRBJ2-3; a weak D match, TRBD2 (6 bases). Trimming cost V 7 bases and J 11 bases, with 25 bases left between them. The germline V gene encodes CDR1 SGHTA and CDR2 FQGNSA. This CDR3 is 15 amino acids long. The CDR3: CASTPPGTPSYVQYF. The CDR3 region has the DNA TGTGCCAGCACCCCGCCCGGGACTCCCAGTTATGTGCAGTATTTT.

This rearrangement joins TRBV10-2 to TRBJ2-7; the D gene is possibly TRBD2 (5 bases). V lost 3 bases and J 6 bases, leaving 6 bases between the germline ends. The CDR3 covers 11 residues. CDR1 is WSHSY and CDR2 is SAAADI in the germline V gene. CDR3: CASSDRGEQYF. In DNA, the CDR3 is TGCGCCAGCAGTGATCGGGGCGAGCAGTACTTC.

The chain links TRBV7-9 to TRBJ1-5, with D possibly being TRBD1 (6 bases). V shed 5 bases and J shed 6 bases, with 20 bases lying between them. This CDR3 has 16 amino acids. The germline CDR1 and CDR2 sequences are SEHNR and FQNEAQ (reference sequence). DNA of the CDR3: TGTGCCAGCAGCCATTCCTCCACAGGGAGATTTCAGCCCCAGCATTTT. It yields the protein CASSHSSTGRFQPQHF.

The J gene is TRBJ1-5, the V gene TRBV5-1; D perhaps matches TRBD1 (5 bases). CDR3 length: 13 amino acids. V shed 4 bases and J shed 4 bases, with 9 bases lying between them. CDR1 and CDR2 (germline): SGHRS, YFSETQ. CDR3 sequence: CASSQEGNQPQHF. Here the CDR3 DNA reads TGCGCCAGCAGCCAGGAGGGGAATCAGCCCCAGCATTTT.

The chain has TRBV10-1 and TRBJ2-2, with 8 bases matching TRBD2. This CDR3 spans 14 amino acids. The V gene's germline CDR1 is WNHNN and CDR2 SYGVQD (reference sequence). With V trimmed by 6 bases and J by 0 bases, 0 bases remained unmatched. The CDR3 loop reads CASRLAANTGELFF. CDR3 coding DNA: TGCGCCAGCAGACTAGCGGCGAACACCGGGGAGCTGTTTTTT.

The chain uses TRBV11-2 and TRBJ2-7; 8 bases are shared with TRBD1. Trimming cost V 5 bases and J 5 bases; bases outside gene matches: 8. The germline V gene has CDR1 SGHAT and CDR2 FQNNGV. The CDR3 has 14 amino acids. CDR3 nucleotide sequence: TGTGCCAGCAGCCCCCGGACAGGGAATAACGAGCAGTACTTC. Amino acids: CASSPRTGNNEQYF.

There are a few counts of this clone. This chain uses TRBV6-5 with TRBJ1-6; weak D call: TRBD1 (6 bases). Germline V gene lookup returns CDR1 MNHEY and CDR2 SVGAGI. With 6 bases removed from V and 6 bases from J, the gap between germline ends came to 12 bases. The CDR3 has 14 residues. This chain's CDR3 is CASSQQGLNSPLHF. Here the CDR3 DNA reads TGTGCCAGCAGCCAACAGGGTCTTAATTCACCCCTCCACTTT.

V usage is TRBV29-1 and J usage is TRBJ2-7; 11 positions agree with TRBD2. V was clipped by 6 bases and J by 6 bases; unmatched bases: 7. Germline V lookup: CDR1 SQVTM, CDR2 ANQGSEA. The CDR3 length is 13 residues. CDR3 sequence (DNA): TGCAGCGTGGGATGGGGACTAGCGGTCGAGCAGTACTTC. Translating gives CSVGWGLAVEQYF.

V and J are TRBV28 and TRBJ1-2; D possibly corresponds to TRBD1 (6 bases). The germline CDR1 and CDR2 sequences are MDHEN and SYDVKM. V lost 2 bases and J lost 6, with 13 bases in between. This CDR3 is built from 14 residues. For the CDR3, the DNA is TGTGCCAGCAGTTTACTTCCCGGGGGGCATGGCTACACCTTC. Protein product: CASSLLPGGHGYTF.